Detailed here is one TCR beta chain. The sample belongs to a study of blood T cell repertoires in COVID-19. Study at large: PBMCs, B-cell-depleted T cells, or T cells were the source of the cDNA or gDNA that made up the material.

Per the germline V gene, CDR1 is SGHRS and CDR2 is YFSETQ. The CDR3 extends over 14 amino acids. V was pared by 3 bases and J by 5 bases, with 13 bases between. In the source study's methods: Cell counts per sample came from amplifying reference gene primers. Sequenced by immunoSEQ multiplex PCR; TCRdb stores in-frame clones only, minus some. From that table come the V and J calls and clone size; the DNA was used to work out D and trimming. The sample has 200,000 to 300,000 clones, around nine tenths seen once. Sequenced material: peripheral blood. The origin of this receptor is a man aged 35-49 years who had recovered from COVID-19. The chain has TRBV5-1 and TRBJ2-3; tentatively, D is TRBD2 (5 bases). The CDR3 DNA reads TGCGCCAGCAGCTCTAGAGGGCCCAAAGATACGCAGTATTTT. It yields the protein CASSSRGPKDTQYF.